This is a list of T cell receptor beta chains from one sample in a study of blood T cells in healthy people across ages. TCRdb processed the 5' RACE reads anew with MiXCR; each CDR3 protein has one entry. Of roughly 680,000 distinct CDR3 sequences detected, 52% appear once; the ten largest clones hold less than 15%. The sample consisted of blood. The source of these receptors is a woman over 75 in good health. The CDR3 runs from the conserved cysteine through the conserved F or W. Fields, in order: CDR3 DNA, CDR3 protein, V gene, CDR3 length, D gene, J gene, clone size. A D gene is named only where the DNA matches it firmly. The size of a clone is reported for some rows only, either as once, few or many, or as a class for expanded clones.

CDR3nt: TGTGCCAGCAGTTTATTTTTTTCGGAGACCCAGTACTTC
CDR3aa: CASSLFFSETQYF
v_gene: TRBV28
len: 13
d_gene: .
j_gene: TRBJ2-5
abundance: many

CDR3nt: TGTGCCAGCAGACATAGCAGAGAGCGGGCAGATACGCAGTATTTT
CDR3aa: CASRHSRERADTQYF
v_gene: TRBV12-3/TRBV12-4
len: 15
d_gene: .
j_gene: TRBJ2-3
abundance: .

CDR3nt: TGTGCCACACGAATACAGGGGGGGGTAGATACGCAGTATTTT
CDR3aa: CATRIQGGVDTQYF
v_gene: TRBV6-5
len: 14
d_gene: .
j_gene: TRBJ2-3
abundance: .

CDR3nt: TGCAGTGCTAGAGATTCGCGACAGGGGGGAGAGACCCAGTACTTC
CDR3aa: CSARDSRQGGETQYF
v_gene: TRBV20-1
len: 15
d_gene: TRBD1
j_gene: TRBJ2-5
abundance: many

CDR3nt: TGCAGCGTTAGCCCCGGGCAGCTTGATCAGCCCCAGCATTTT
CDR3aa: CSVSPGQLDQPQHF
v_gene: TRBV29-1
len: 14
d_gene: .
j_gene: TRBJ1-5
abundance: .

CDR3nt: TGCGCCAGCAGCTTGGATACAGGGCCCTATGGCTACACCTTC
CDR3aa: CASSLDTGPYGYTF
v_gene: TRBV5-1
len: 14
d_gene: .
j_gene: TRBJ1-2
abundance: .

CDR3nt: TGTGCCAGCAGTTTATCCGGGACAGGAGTAAACACCGGGGAGCTGTTTTTT
CDR3aa: CASSLSGTGVNTGELFF
v_gene: TRBV28
len: 17
d_gene: TRBD1
j_gene: TRBJ2-2
abundance: many

CDR3nt: TGTGCCAGCAGTCCTGACGGGACTACCTACAATGAGCAGTTCTTC
CDR3aa: CASSPDGTTYNEQFF
v_gene: TRBV7-9
len: 15
d_gene: TRBD2
j_gene: TRBJ2-1
abundance: many

CDR3nt: TGCAGCGTCCGGGACAGTGGCACAGGTACGCAGTATTTT
CDR3aa: CSVRDSGTGTQYF
v_gene: TRBV29-1
len: 13
d_gene: TRBD1
j_gene: TRBJ2-3
abundance: .

CDR3nt: TGTGCCAGCAGGAGGTACGGCGCATCCGGTGACGAGCAGTACTTC
CDR3aa: CASRRYGASGDEQYF
v_gene: TRBV2
len: 15
d_gene: .
j_gene: TRBJ2-7
abundance: .

CDR3nt: TGCAGCGCGACCACGGGAGCCCGGGATACCCAGTACTTC
CDR3aa: CSATTGARDTQYF
v_gene: TRBV29-1
len: 13
d_gene: .
j_gene: TRBJ2-5
abundance: .

CDR3nt: TGTGCCAGCAGTCTACCGACAGGGGTGAACACTGAAGCTTTCTTT
CDR3aa: CASSLPTGVNTEAFF
v_gene: TRBV7-9
len: 15
d_gene: TRBD1
j_gene: TRBJ1-1
abundance: .

CDR3nt: TGTGCCAGCAGCTTAGCAGGGGGCCCCAATGAGCAGTTCTTC
CDR3aa: CASSLAGGPNEQFF
v_gene: TRBV7-2
len: 14
d_gene: TRBD1
j_gene: TRBJ2-1
abundance: many

CDR3nt: TGTGCCAGCAGCCATTTAGCGGGGGCGCTTAGCACAGATACGCAGTATTTT
CDR3aa: CASSHLAGALSTDTQYF
v_gene: TRBV3-1
len: 17
d_gene: TRBD2
j_gene: TRBJ2-3
abundance: once

CDR3nt: TGTGCCAGCAGCGTCTCTGGCGCTCCCCCGGGCCACAATGAGCAGTTCTTC
CDR3aa: CASSVSGAPPGHNEQFF
v_gene: TRBV9
len: 17
d_gene: .
j_gene: TRBJ2-1
abundance: .

CDR3nt: TGCAGTGTTCGGGAGCCAAGGACCGGGCTCTACGAGCAGTACTTC
CDR3aa: CSVREPRTGLYEQYF
v_gene: TRBV29-1
len: 15
d_gene: .
j_gene: TRBJ2-7
abundance: .

CDR3nt: TGTGCCAGCAGTTTACAGGTCGAAGAGACCCAGTACTTC
CDR3aa: CASSLQVEETQYF
v_gene: TRBV12-3/TRBV12-4
len: 13
d_gene: .
j_gene: TRBJ2-5
abundance: many

CDR3nt: TGCGCCAGCAGCCCCTACCGGGGCCAGCCCCAGCATTTT
CDR3aa: CASSPYRGQPQHF
v_gene: TRBV5-1
len: 13
d_gene: .
j_gene: TRBJ1-5
abundance: .

CDR3nt: TGTGCCAGCAGTTACTCGGGAGGGGGAATCTTCAATGAGCAGTTCTTC
CDR3aa: CASSYSGGGIFNEQFF
v_gene: TRBV6-6
len: 16
d_gene: .
j_gene: TRBJ2-1
abundance: many

CDR3nt: TGTGCCAGCAGCGCCCGCGGTTCGGGGGAGACCCAGTACTTC
CDR3aa: CASSARGSGETQYF
v_gene: TRBV9
len: 14
d_gene: .
j_gene: TRBJ2-5
abundance: .

CDR3nt: TGTGCCAGCAGCTTAGCGCAGGGGCCCGGTAACAATGAGCAGTTCTTC
CDR3aa: CASSLAQGPGNNEQFF
v_gene: TRBV7-6
len: 16
d_gene: .
j_gene: TRBJ2-1
abundance: many